Listed here is a single T cell receptor beta chain. This CDR3 is built from 13 residues. With 4 bases removed from V and 4 bases from J, the gap between germline ends came to 8 bases. Germline CDR1 SGHDN, CDR2 FVKESK. The entry originates in a study of blood T cell repertoires in COVID-19. About the study: In each case, the material was cDNA or gDNA derived from T cells, B-cell-depleted T cells, or PBMCs.

Here immunoSEQ multiplex PCR was the method, and the copy in TCRdb shows in-frame clones only, minus some. The profile covers some 120,000 clones, with almost 85% appearing a single time and less than 9% taken by the ten largest. The sample was peripheral blood. The TCR sequence derives from a man in his sixties or seventies with active or convalescent COVID-19. The chain combines TRBV14 with TRBJ1-5; D is undetermined. CDR3 bases: TGTGCCAGCAGCCTGACGGGGAATCAGCCCCAGCATTTT. Its protein is CASSLTGNQPQHF.